This T cell receptor (beta chain) was captured by sequencing in a study of early T cells in non-severe SARS-CoV-2 infection. Whole-study context: Sequenced bulk RNA came from whole blood that was unsorted, and chains were unpaired.

The CDR3 sequence is 14 residues long. V was pared by 7 bases and J by 4 bases, with 7 bases of the junction left unmatched. In the library, individual cDNA molecules carried attached unique molecular identifiers. Each CDR3 protein is one row after TCRdb ran MiXCR on the 5' RACE reads. The repertoire holds about 66,000 distinct CDR3 sequences, with less than 9.5% as singletons. This chain links TRBV12-3 or TRBV12-4 with TRBJ1-3, with 7 bases that match TRBD1. The sequencing sample was made of whole blood. The sequence derives from an adult who was a healthcare worker with PCR-confirmed SARS-CoV-2 infection or an uninfected control (not recorded which). CDR3 sequence: CASILGGLGNTIYF. CDR3 DNA: TGTGCCAGCATTCTAGGGGGCTTAGGAAACACCATATATTTT.